The 5 T cell receptor beta chains in this list originate from one sample, sequenced in a study of radiotherapy plus CTLA-4 blockade in lung cancer. The method was immunoSEQ multiplex PCR; TCRdb's version includes in-frame clones alone and lacks a portion of them. The sample gives about 62,000 clones, around 76% of which show up once; around 3% is in the top ten. Sequences were derived from peripheral blood, sampled from a patient treated with radiotherapy plus ipilimumab. These receptors all stem from a human donor with non-small cell lung cancer who had a complete response to radiotherapy plus ipilimumab.

The sample holds one count of this clone. This rearrangement joins TRBV27 to TRBJ2-3; D ambiguous. V dropped 0 bases and J dropped 6 bases, with 4 bases sitting between them. This CDR3 spans 12 amino acids. Germline CDR1 reads MNHEY; CDR2 reads SMNVEV (reference sequence). CDR3 coding DNA: TGTGCCAGCAGTTTATCCCAGGATACGCAGTATTTT. It specifies CASSLSQDTQYF.

V gene TRBV15 combines with J gene TRBJ1-2; D uncertain. V lost 8 bases and J 5 bases, leaving 12 bases between the germline ends. Germline-derived CDR1 and CDR2 are LNHNV and YYDKDF (reference sequence). This CDR3 spans 12 amino acids. CDR3 loop: CATWGEEYGYTF. The CDR3 DNA reads as TGTGCCACCTGGGGAGAGGAATATGGCTACACCTTC.

The chain carries TRBV4-3 and TRBJ2-1, with D possibly TRBD1 on 6 matching bases. The V end was cut by 1 base, the J end by 1 base, with 20 bases between. Germline lookup yields CDR1 LGHNA and CDR2 YSLEER. This CDR3 has 19 residues. The CDR3 DNA is TGCGCCAGCAGCCAAGGGGGTTGGGTCAGGGGCCGATCCTACAATGAGCAGTTCTTC. This gives the protein CASSQGGWVRGRSYNEQFF.

The rearrangement joins TRBV4-1 to TRBJ1-4, with TRBD1 matching over 7 bases. The CDR3 spans 16 residues. Germline CDR1 is MGHRA and CDR2 is YSYEKL. Trimming took 4 bases from V and 4 from J; bases not matched to a gene: 9. The CDR3 sequence is CASSLSRGRGNEKLFF. CDR3 DNA sequence: TGCGCCAGCAGCCTTTCAAGGGGGCGAGGTAATGAAAAACTGTTTTTT.

This chain joins TRBV28 and TRBJ1-2; D remains ambiguous. V gave up 8 bases and J gave up 0 bases, with 10 bases separating them. Germline CDR1 and CDR2: MDHEN and SYDVKM. This CDR3 is built from 13 residues. CDR3: CASSLYANYGYTF. DNA for the CDR3: TGTGCCAGCTCACTTTATGCTAACTATGGCTACACCTTC.